Each of the 28 T cell receptor beta chains below was sequenced from the same sample in a study of cytomegalovirus exposure and HLA in healthy donors. PCR employed 60 Vbeta and 13 Jbeta primers. This table comes from immunoSEQ multiplex PCR, and its TCRdb copy is limited to in-frame clones, with some not included. The sample has hundreds of thousands of clones; 82% are singletons. Sequencing was performed on PBMCs. The receptors here all came from a woman aged 35 to 49 in good health and CMV-seronegative.

This sequence joins TRBV18 and TRBJ1-1; 7 bases map to TRBD1. Germline assignment: CDR1 KGHSH and CDR2 LQKENI. There are 13 residues in the CDR3. V lost 4 bases to trimming and J lost 10 bases; unmatched junction nucleotides: 9. The CDR3 loop is CASSRTGGLGAFF. DNA for the CDR3: TGTGCCAGCTCACGGACAGGCGGTCTGGGAGCTTTCTTT.

The genes are TRBV30 and TRBJ1-3; D gene uncertain. CDR3 size: 14 residues. V was shortened by 5 bases and J by 0 bases, with 11 bases between the two germline ends. Germline values: CDR1 GTSNPN, CDR2 SVGIG (reference sequence). In DNA, the CDR3 is TGTGCCTGGGGGTCGGGGAGCTCTGGAAACACCATATATTTT. Its protein product is CAWGSGSSGNTIYF.

The V gene is TRBV18, the J gene TRBJ1-1; D remains ambiguous. Germline V gene lookup returns CDR1 KGHSH and CDR2 LQKENI. V was clipped by 0 bases and J by 5 bases, with 7 bases between them. This CDR3 region has 13 residues. The CDR3 protein is CASSPPGRTEAFF. The CDR3 DNA follows: TGTGCCAGCTCACCACCCGGGAGGACTGAAGCTTTCTTT.

This chain joins TRBV5-6 and TRBJ1-2, with a tentative D call TRBD1 (5 bases). The V gene's germline CDR1 is SGHDT and CDR2 YYEEEE. The CDR3 extends over 17 amino acids. Between the trimmed V and J ends, which lost 4 bases and 1 base, there was a span of 20 bases. DNA for the CDR3: TGTGCCAGCAGCCCAGCGACAGCCGCGCCGAATAACTATGGCTACACCTTC. Amino acid sequence: CASSPATAAPNNYGYTF. The variable domain in full, with the rest retrieved from reference TRBV5-6 and TRBJ1-2, is DAGVTQSPTHLIKTRGQQVTLRCSPKSGHDTVSWYQQALGQGPQFIFQYYEEEERQRGNFPDRFSGHQFPNYSSELNVNALLLGDSALYLCASSPATAAPNNYGYTFGSGTRLTVV.

This clone was seen a few times. The chain combines TRBV6-6 with TRBJ2-7, with 7 bases that match TRBD1. V dropped 4 bases and J dropped 0; count of bases not matched to a gene: 9. Germline V gene sequence: CDR1 MNHNY, CDR2 SVGAGI (reference sequence). CDR3 length: 16 amino acids. The CDR3 loop reads CASSLETGIVSYEQYF. The CDR3 DNA reads TGTGCCAGCAGTTTAGAGACAGGGATTGTCTCCTACGAGCAGTACTTC.

This chain uses TRBV4-3 with TRBJ2-5; 7 nucleotides agree with TRBD1. With 3 bases clipped from V and 7 bases from J, the junction kept 5 bases outside the gene matches. CDR1 is LGHNA and CDR2 is YSLEER in the germline V gene. This CDR3 spans 13 amino acids. DNA of the CDR3: TGCGCCAGCAGCCACAACCAGGGGGTGACCCAGTACTTC. It codes for CASSHNQGVTQYF.

The rearrangement joins TRBV5-6 to TRBJ2-7; D might be TRBD1 (6 bases). Trimming took 0 bases from V and 0 from J, leaving 10 bases between them. CDR3 length: 15 residues. Germline V CDR1 and CDR2: SGHDT, YYEEEE. This chain's CDR3 is CASSLAGAHSYEQYF. The CDR3 DNA is TGTGCCAGCAGCTTGGCAGGGGCCCACTCCTACGAGCAGTACTTC.

V and J are TRBV10-2 and TRBJ1-6; TRBD1 matches 10 bases. V lost 8 bases and J lost 8; bases outside the gene matches: 6. From germline, CDR1 is WSHSY and CDR2 SAAADI. This CDR3 has 14 amino acids. The CDR3 loop reads CASCGTGEYSPLHF. The CDR3 bases are TGCGCCAGCTGCGGGACAGGGGAATATTCACCCCTCCACTTT.

The rearrangement uses TRBV5-1 and TRBJ2-7; the D gene is possibly TRBD1 (6 bases). Germline values: CDR1 SGHRS, CDR2 YFSETQ. This CDR3 region has 14 residues. V shed 3 bases and J shed 2 bases, with 12 bases lying between them. Written as DNA, the CDR3 is TGCGCCAGCAGCTCGAGGACAGACGCCTACGAGCAGTACTTC. Protein product: CASSSRTDAYEQYF.

This rearrangement joins TRBV19 to TRBJ2-1; 14 nucleotides line up with TRBD2. Per the germline V gene, CDR1 is LNHDA and CDR2 is SQIVND (reference sequence). This CDR3 comprises 18 residues. After removal of 3 bases from V and 2 bases from J, the junction contained 6 bases not matched to a gene. The CDR3 sequence is CASSMGWTSGGTYNEQFF. CDR3 DNA: TGTGCCAGTAGTATGGGGTGGACTAGCGGGGGGACCTACAATGAGCAGTTCTTC.

This clone was found a few times. V is TRBV13 and J is TRBJ2-7; 7 bases map to TRBD1. Germline values: CDR1 PRHDT, CDR2 FYEKMQ (reference sequence). The trim removed 6 bases at V and 3 bases at J, leaving 5 bases unmatched. This CDR3 region has 13 residues. The CDR3 protein is CASRETGNYEQYF. Written as DNA, the CDR3 is TGTGCCAGCAGGGAGACAGGGAACTACGAGCAGTACTTC.

In regard to this clone: The junction differs from germline at one of its ends, possibly a read error. The rearrangement joins TRBV7-7 to TRBJ1-1; D is unclear. The CDR3 length is 13 residues. Per germline, CDR1 SSHAT and CDR2 FNYEAQ (reference sequence). Here the CDR3 DNA reads TGTGCTAGCAGCTTATCCATGCGGACTGAAGCTTTCTTT. Translating it yields CASSLSMRTEAFF.

The gene calls are TRBV9 and TRBJ2-7; TRBD2 matches at 8 bases. This CDR3 region has 17 residues. Trimming took 0 bases from V and 0 from J; bases not matched to a gene: 8. The V gene's germline CDR1 is SGDLS and CDR2 YYNGEE. The CDR3 region is CASSVDWTGTSSYEQYF. The CDR3 bases are TGTGCCAGCAGCGTAGATTGGACCGGGACTAGCTCCTACGAGCAGTACTTC.

The chain is built from TRBV5-4 and TRBJ2-1; TRBD1 is a possible D gene (5 bases). The germline V gene has CDR1 SGHNT and CDR2 YYREEE (reference sequence). The V gene lost 4 bases and the J gene lost 7 bases, with 12 bases spanning the gap. This CDR3 spans 13 amino acids. The DNA of the CDR3 is TGTGCCAGCAGCCCCTCGACAGTGAATGAGCAGTTCTTC. It encodes CASSPSTVNEQFF. Filled out from reference TRBV5-4 and TRBJ2-1, the complete variable domain reads ETGVTQSPTHLIKTRGQQVTLRCSSQSGHNTVSWYQQALGQGPQFIFQYYREEENGRGNFPPRFSGLQFPNYSSELNVNALELDDSALYLCASSPSTVNEQFFGPGTRLTVL.

This clone was counted only a few times. This chain links TRBV28 with TRBJ1-6; D possibly corresponds to TRBD1 (6 bases). The CDR3 is 13 amino acids. Trimming cost V 6 bases and J 11 bases, with 14 bases left between them. Germline values: CDR1 MDHEN, CDR2 SYDVKM. CDR3 DNA sequence: TGTGCCAGCAGCCTACAGGGAGCTACACCCCTCCACTTT. Translating gives CASSLQGATPLHF.

This clone was detected a few times. This chain links TRBV6-1 with TRBJ2-7; no reliable D call. This CDR3 has 12 residues. The V end lost 1 base, the J end lost 5 bases, and 6 bases lay between the germline ends. Germline V gene sequence: CDR1 MNHNS, CDR2 SASEGT. CDR3 region: CASSEGGNEQYF. The CDR3 DNA reads as TGTGCCAGCAGTGAAGGAGGTAACGAGCAGTACTTC.

The chain couples TRBV2 to TRBJ2-5; 10 nucleotides line up with TRBD2. With V trimmed by 4 bases and J by 5 bases, 10 bases remained unmatched. The length of the CDR3 is 16 residues. Germline V gene sequence: CDR1 SNHLY, CDR2 FYNNEI. Here the CDR3 reads CASSVVSGGASETQYF. The DNA of the CDR3 is TGTGCCAGCAGTGTAGTCAGCGGGGGGGCCTCTGAGACCCAGTACTTC.

The sample holds one count of this clone. V and J are TRBV13 and TRBJ2-1; 15 bases match TRBD2. Trimming removed 5 bases from V and 1 base from J; junction bases left unmatched: 6. There are 18 residues in the CDR3. The germline CDR1 and CDR2 sequences are PRHDT and FYEKMQ (reference sequence). CDR3 coding DNA: TGTGCCAGCAGCCCCGGGACTAGCGGGGGGTCTTCCTACAATGAGCAGTTCTTC. Translated: CASSPGTSGGSSYNEQFF.

DNA for the CDR3: TGTGCCAGCAGCCAGTCTAGCGGGGGATACTACGAGCAGTACTTC. Its protein product is CASSQSSGGYYEQYF. The rearrangement uses TRBV7-9 and TRBJ2-7, with TRBD2 matching 10 bases. Germline-derived CDR1 and CDR2 are SEHNR and FQNEAQ (reference sequence). V shed 5 bases, J shed 3 bases, and the junction held 7 bases outside the gene matches. The CDR3 sequence is 15 residues long.

V gene TRBV12-5 combines with J gene TRBJ1-1; the match to TRBD1 covers 8 bases. Per germline, CDR1 LGHNT and CDR2 FRNRAP. The CDR3 totals 20 residues. Losses at the gene ends were 0 bases for V and 0 bases for J; bases not matched to a gene: 15. The CDR3 loop reads CASGLVPGTGILVMNTEAFF. DNA of the CDR3: TGTGCTAGTGGTTTGGTACCGGGGACAGGCATTTTAGTCATGAACACTGAAGCTTTCTTT.

A remark on this clone: The same CDR3 also results from other DNA sequences found in this sample. The chain links TRBV4-3 to TRBJ1-4, with D possibly being TRBD1 (5 bases). The CDR3 is made up of 14 amino acids. Trimming took off 4 bases at V and 8 bases at J, with 14 bases between the two ends. Germline values: CDR1 LGHNA, CDR2 YSLEER. The CDR3 sequence: CASSPGVLTEKLFF. The CDR3 DNA sequence: TGCGCCAGCAGCCCGGGGGTATTAACGGAAAAACTGTTTTTT.

This rearrangement joins TRBV11-2 to TRBJ1-4; no definite D call. Looked up from germline, CDR1 is SGHAT and CDR2 is FQNNGV. V lost 5 bases, J lost 3 bases, and 13 bases lay in between. CDR3 length: 15 residues. For the CDR3, the DNA is TGTGCCAGCAGCGACCGGGGTGCGGCTAATGAAAAACTGTTTTTT. It specifies CASSDRGAANEKLFF.

The CDR3: CASSQDSGLLTDTQYF. The CDR3, as DNA: TGCGCCAGCAGCCAAGATTCGGGACTCTTAACAGATACGCAGTATTTT. This chain links TRBV4-3 with TRBJ2-3; D possibly corresponds to TRBD2 (6 bases). Trimming shortened V by 0 bases and J by 3 bases, and 13 bases separated the two germline ends. The CDR3 covers 16 residues. The germline V gene encodes CDR1 LGHNA and CDR2 YSLEER.

The chain links TRBV6-1 to TRBJ2-7, with unresolved D. CDR3 size: 16 residues. Trimming pared 0 bases from V and 1 base from J, leaving 13 bases between. Germline loops: CDR1 MNHNS, CDR2 SASEGT. The CDR3 DNA follows: TGTGCCAGCAGTGAAGCTAGCACACACCCTTCCTACGAGCAGTACTTC. The encoded protein is CASSEASTHPSYEQYF.

The J gene is TRBJ2-3, the V gene TRBV7-6, with 9 positions matching TRBD2. V was pared by 3 bases and J by 2 bases, with 3 bases of the junction left unmatched. CDR1 is SGHVS and CDR2 is FNYEAQ in the germline V gene. The CDR3 loop spans 15 amino acids. CDR3: CASSLASGATDTQYF. DNA for the CDR3: TGTGCCAGCAGCTTGGCTAGCGGGGCCACAGATACGCAGTATTTT.

The chain is built from TRBV5-1 and TRBJ2-7; D may be TRBD1 (6 bases). This CDR3 comprises 14 residues. V was cut by 4 bases and J by 5 bases, with 16 bases left in between. Per the germline V gene, CDR1 is SGHRS and CDR2 is YFSETQ. The DNA of the CDR3 is TGCGCCAGCAGCCCCCAGACAGGCCAACACGAGCAGTACTTC. As protein: CASSPQTGQHEQYF.

The chain is built from TRBV30 and TRBJ2-7, with TRBD1 identical over 7 bases. The CDR3 sequence is 14 residues long. Germline CDR1 reads GTSNPN; CDR2 reads SVGIG (reference sequence). V lost 1 base and J lost 4; bases outside the gene matches: 7. The CDR3 loop reads CAWSAPRQGYEQYF. CDR3 nucleotides: TGTGCCTGGAGTGCCCCTCGACAGGGATACGAGCAGTACTTC.

V usage is TRBV11-2 and J usage is TRBJ2-3; 12 bases match TRBD2. CDR3 length: 16 residues. V shed 5 bases, J shed 8 bases, and the junction held 11 bases outside the gene matches. The germline CDR1 and CDR2 sequences are SGHAT and FQNNGV. The CDR3 loop reads CASSGSSGGALGTQYF. The CDR3 DNA is TGTGCCAGCAGCGGATCTAGCGGGGGGGCCCTAGGTACGCAGTATTTT. Variable domain in full (rest from reference TRBV11-2 and TRBJ2-3): EAGVAQSPRYKIIEKRQSVAFWCNPISGHATLYWYQQILGQGPKLLIQFQNNGVVDDSQLPKDRFSAERLKGVDSTLKIQPAKLEDSAVYLCASSGSSGGALGTQYFGPGTRLTVL.